The clone carrying this TCR beta chain was seen more than once but under ten times. Its antigen is unknown. This sample stems from a study of T cells after yellow fever vaccination. General study results and limits: Among primary-vaccination clones, most reappeared after the booster, at 95% to 96% for CD4 and approximately 88% for CD8.

UMIs were added to TCR cDNA along with a universal primer site when it was made by 5'RACE template switching. TCRdb used MiXCR to reprocess the 5' RACE reads, holding one entry per CDR3 protein. The table lists about 230,000 distinct CDR3 sequences, roughly 6.8% of them singletons. Per germline, CDR1 DFQATT and CDR2 SNEGSKA (reference sequence). The CDR3 runs to 15 residues. V shed 6 bases and J 5 bases; nucleotides not matched to a gene: 8. The material was CD4+ T cells sorted from PBMCs, obtained on the day of the yellow fever booster vaccination. The receptor was isolated from a man aged 30 to 45 who received the YFV17D yellow fever vaccine. V and J are TRBV20-1 and TRBJ2-1, with 12 bases matching TRBD2. CDR3 loop: CSALGLAGLDNEQFF. CDR3 nucleotides: TGCAGTGCCCTCGGACTAGCGGGACTAGACAATGAGCAGTTCTTC.